This T cell receptor (beta chain) was captured by sequencing in a study of T cell repertoires in cytomegalovirus infection. Study in general: Public signatures in TCR beta pointed to CMV infection and matching HLA type. Study outcomes and limitations: HLA-C-restricted CMV-specific TCR beta clonotypes prevailed in the ex vivo response.

This clonotype has only a few counts. Its antigen remains unidentified. One entry per CDR3 protein, called by TCRdb with MiXCR from the reads. The sample has hundreds of thousands of distinct CDR3 sequences; 30% to 40% are singletons. The J segment lost 4 bases and the V segment lost 2 bases, leaving 16 bases of the junction unmatched. Germline V gene lookup returns CDR1 DFQATT and CDR2 SNEGSKA (reference sequence). This CDR3 is built from 18 residues. This TCR came from a human donor in good health (CMV status not recorded). Some clones in this sample may be carry-over from other donors' samples. V is TRBV20-1 and J is TRBJ2-2; TRBD1 agrees at 7 bases. The input for sequencing was cultured CD8+ T cells from PBMCs, taken from culture after CMV antigen stimulation. In DNA, the CDR3 is TGCAGTGCTAGAAACCGGGACAGCCCAACCCTGAGCACCGGGGAGCTGTTTTTT. As protein: CSARNRDSPTLSTGELFF.